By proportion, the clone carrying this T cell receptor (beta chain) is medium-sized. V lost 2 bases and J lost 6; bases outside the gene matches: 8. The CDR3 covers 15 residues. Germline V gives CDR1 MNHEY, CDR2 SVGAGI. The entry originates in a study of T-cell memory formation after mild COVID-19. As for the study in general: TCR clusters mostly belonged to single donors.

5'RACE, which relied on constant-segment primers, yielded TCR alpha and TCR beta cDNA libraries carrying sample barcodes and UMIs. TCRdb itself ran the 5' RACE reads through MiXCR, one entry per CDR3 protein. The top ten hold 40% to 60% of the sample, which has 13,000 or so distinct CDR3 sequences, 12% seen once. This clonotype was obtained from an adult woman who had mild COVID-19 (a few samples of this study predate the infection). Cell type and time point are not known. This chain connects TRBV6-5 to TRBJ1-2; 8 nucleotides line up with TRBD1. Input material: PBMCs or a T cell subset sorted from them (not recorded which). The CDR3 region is CASSYRQGPADGYTF. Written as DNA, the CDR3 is TGTGCCAGCAGTTACCGACAGGGGCCGGCGGATGGCTACACCTTC.